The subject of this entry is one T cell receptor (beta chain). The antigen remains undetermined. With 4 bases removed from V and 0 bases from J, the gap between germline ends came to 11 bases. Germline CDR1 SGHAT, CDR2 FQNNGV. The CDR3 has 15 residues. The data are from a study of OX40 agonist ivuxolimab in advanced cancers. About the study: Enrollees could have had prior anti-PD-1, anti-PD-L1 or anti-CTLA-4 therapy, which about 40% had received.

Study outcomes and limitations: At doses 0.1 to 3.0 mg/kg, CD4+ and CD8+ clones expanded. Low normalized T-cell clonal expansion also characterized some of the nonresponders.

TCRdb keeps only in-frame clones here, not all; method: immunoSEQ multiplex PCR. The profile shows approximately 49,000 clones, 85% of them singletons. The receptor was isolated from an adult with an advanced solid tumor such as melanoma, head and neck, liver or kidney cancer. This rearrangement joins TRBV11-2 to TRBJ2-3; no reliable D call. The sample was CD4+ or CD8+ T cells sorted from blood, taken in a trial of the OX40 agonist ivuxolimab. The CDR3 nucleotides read TGTGCCAGCAGCTCCCTCGAAACTAGCACAGATACGCAGTATTTT. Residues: CASSSLETSTDTQYF.